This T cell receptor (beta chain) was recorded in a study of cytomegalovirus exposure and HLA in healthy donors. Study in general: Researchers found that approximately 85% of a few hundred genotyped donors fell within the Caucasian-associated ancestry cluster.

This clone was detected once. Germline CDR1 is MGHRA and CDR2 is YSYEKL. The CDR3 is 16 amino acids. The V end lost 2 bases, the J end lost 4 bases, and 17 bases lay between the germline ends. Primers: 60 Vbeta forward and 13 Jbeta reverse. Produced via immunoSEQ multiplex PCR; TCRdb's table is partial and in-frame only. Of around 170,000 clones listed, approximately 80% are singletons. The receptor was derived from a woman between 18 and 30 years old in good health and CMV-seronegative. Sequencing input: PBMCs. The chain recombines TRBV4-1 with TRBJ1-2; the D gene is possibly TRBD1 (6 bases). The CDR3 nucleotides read TGCGCCAGCAGCCAAATACGATCGGACAGCGGCTATGGCTACACCTTC. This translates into CASSQIRSDSGYGYTF.